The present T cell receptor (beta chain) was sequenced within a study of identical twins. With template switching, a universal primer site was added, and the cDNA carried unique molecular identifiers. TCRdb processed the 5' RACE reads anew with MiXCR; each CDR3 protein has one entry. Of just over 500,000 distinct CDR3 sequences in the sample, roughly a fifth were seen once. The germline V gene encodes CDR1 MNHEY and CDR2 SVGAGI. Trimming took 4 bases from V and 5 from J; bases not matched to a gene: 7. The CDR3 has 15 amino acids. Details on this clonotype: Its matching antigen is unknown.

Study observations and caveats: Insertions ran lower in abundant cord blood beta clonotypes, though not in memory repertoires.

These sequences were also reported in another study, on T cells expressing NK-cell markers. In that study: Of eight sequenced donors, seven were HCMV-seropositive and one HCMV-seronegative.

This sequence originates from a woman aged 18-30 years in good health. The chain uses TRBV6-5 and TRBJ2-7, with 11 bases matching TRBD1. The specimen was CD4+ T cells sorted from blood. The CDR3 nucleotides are TGTGCCAGCAGTTTCTTCGGACAGGGGGCGGACGAGCAGTACTTC. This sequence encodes CASSFFGQGADEQYF.